The 28 T cell receptor beta chains presented below share a single source sample, sequenced in a study of T-cell memory formation after mild COVID-19. TCRdb reprocessed the 5' RACE reads via MiXCR and lists one record per CDR3 protein. The sample lists 530,000 or so distinct CDR3 sequences; approximately 15% were seen once. The sequencing input was PBMCs or a T cell subset sorted from them (not recorded which). The source of these receptors is an adult woman who had mild COVID-19 (a few samples of this study predate the infection). Cell type and time point are not known.

This chain connects TRBV12-3 or TRBV12-4 to TRBJ2-3; TRBD2 is a possible D gene (6 bases). V lost 3 bases, J lost 2 bases, and 12 bases lay in between. The CDR3 covers 15 residues. The CDR3 DNA sequence: TGTGCCAGCAGTTTCTCCGGGAGTAACACAGATACGCAGTATTTT. It specifies CASSFSGSNTDTQYF.

The chain recombines TRBV20-1 with TRBJ2-7; a weak D match, TRBD1 (6 bases). The CDR3 is made up of 14 amino acids. V lost 3 bases and J 2 bases, leaving 14 bases between the germline ends. Per the germline V gene, CDR1 is DFQATT and CDR2 is SNEGSKA (reference sequence). The DNA of the CDR3 is TGCAGTGCTAGTCGGGCAGGGGAAACCTACGAGCAGTACTTC. Translating it yields CSASRAGETYEQYF.

This clonotype occurred a few times. This chain uses TRBV5-1 with TRBJ1-1; tentatively, D is TRBD1 (5 bases). Per germline, CDR1 SGHRS and CDR2 YFSETQ. CDR3 length equals 14 residues. Trimming removed 3 bases at V and 4 bases at J, with 13 bases between. CDR3 nucleotides: TGCGCCAGCAGCTCGCTGACAGAACCCACTGAAGCTTTCTTT. Protein sequence: CASSSLTEPTEAFF. The full variable domain, with the rest looked up from reference TRBV5-1 and TRBJ1-1, is KAGVTQTPRYLIKTRGQQVTLSCSPISGHRSVSWYQQTPGQGLQFLFEYFSETQRNKGNFPGRFSGRQFSNSRSEMNVSTLELGDSALYLCASSSLTEPTEAFFGQGTRLTVV.

V gene TRBV29-1 combines with J gene TRBJ2-7; 8 bases match TRBD1. Germline CDR1 is SQVTM and CDR2 is ANQGSEA. The CDR3 consists of 12 residues. J lost 4 bases, V lost 5 bases, and 4 bases had no gene match. The CDR3 nucleotides read TGCAGCGTTTGGACAGGGCAATACGAGCAGTACTTC. This encodes CSVWTGQYEQYF.

This chain connects TRBV5-6 to TRBJ1-1, with a weak D call TRBD1 (5 bases). V dropped 0 bases and J dropped 6 bases, with 15 bases sitting between them. The CDR3 sequence is 15 residues long. Germline V lookup: CDR1 SGHDT, CDR2 YYEEEE. The CDR3 sequence: CASSLAGDPRPEAFF. CDR3 sequence (DNA): TGTGCCAGCAGCTTGGCCGGGGACCCCAGGCCTGAAGCTTTCTTT.

The chain recombines TRBV9 with TRBJ1-6; weak D call: TRBD1 (6 bases). CDR1 SGDLS and CDR2 YYNGEE come from the germline V gene. CDR3 length equals 17 residues. Trimming stripped 3 bases from V and 0 bases from J, with 13 bases between. The CDR3 sequence: CASSEDRASSYNSPLHF. Here the CDR3 DNA reads TGTGCCAGCAGCGAGGACAGAGCAAGCTCCTATAATTCACCCCTCCACTTT. The full variable domain, rest sourced from reference TRBV9 and TRBJ1-6, is DSGVTQTPKHLITATGQRVTLRCSPRSGDLSVYWYQQSLDQGLQFLIQYYNGEERAKGNILERFSAQQFPDLHSELNLSSLELGDSALYFCASSEDRASSYNSPLHFGNGTRLTVT.

This clonotype occurred a few times. V is TRBV2 and J is TRBJ2-2; D unresolved. Trimming stripped 4 bases from V and 1 base from J, with 10 bases between. The CDR3 is 15 residues long. Germline V CDR1 and CDR2: SNHLY, FYNNEI. CDR3 protein: CASSGSPLNTGELFF. The CDR3 coding sequence is TGTGCCAGCAGTGGATCCCCCCTGAACACCGGGGAGCTGTTTTTT.

This chain joins TRBV4-1 and TRBJ2-3; D is unclear. CDR3 size: 16 residues. The germline CDR1 and CDR2 sequences are MGHRA and YSYEKL. V was clipped by 1 base and J by 4 bases, with 15 bases between them. CDR3 sequence: CASSQVAVKHPDTQYF. CDR3 in DNA: TGCGCCAGCAGCCAAGTTGCGGTGAAGCATCCAGATACGCAGTATTTT.

The J gene is TRBJ2-7, the V gene TRBV15, with 8 nucleotides matching TRBD1. The CDR3 totals 14 residues. Germline-derived CDR1 and CDR2 are LNHNV and YYDKDF (reference sequence). J gave up 0 bases and V 10 bases, and 8 bases lay outside the gene matches. CDR3 residues: CANLDRASSYEQYF. The CDR3, as DNA: TGTGCCAACTTGGACAGGGCCAGCTCCTACGAGCAGTACTTC.

The V call is TRBV9, the J call TRBJ1-1; D unclear. The CDR3 is made up of 15 amino acids. Trimming shortened V by 6 bases and J by 5 bases, and 20 bases separated the two germline ends. Germline V gene sequence: CDR1 SGDLS, CDR2 YYNGEE. CDR3 residues: CASTRAEAVYTEAFF. In DNA form, the CDR3 reads TGTGCCAGCACCAGAGCTGAGGCGGTCTATACTGAAGCTTTCTTT.

The chain employs TRBV4-3 and TRBJ1-1; D gene unclear. The CDR3 runs to 14 residues. Trimming took 0 bases from V and 6 from J, leaving 11 bases between them. CDR1 and CDR2 from the germline V gene are LGHNA and YSLEER. CDR3 amino acids: CASSQDVGYAEAFF. CDR3 in DNA: TGCGCCAGCAGCCAAGATGTAGGGTACGCTGAAGCTTTCTTT.

This chain connects TRBV9 to TRBJ1-1, with a tentative D call TRBD1 (6 bases). Looked up from germline, CDR1 is SGDLS and CDR2 is YYNGEE. With 0 bases removed from V and 3 bases from J, the gap between germline ends came to 15 bases. This CDR3 contains 16 residues. The CDR3 coding sequence is TGTGCCAGCAGCGTAGTGGGGGCGGGTTTGGACACTGAAGCTTTCTTT. It specifies CASSVVGAGLDTEAFF.

This clonotype was counted many times. This chain links TRBV7-8 with TRBJ2-3, with 8 nucleotides matching TRBD1. The CDR3 covers 16 residues. Per the germline V gene, CDR1 is SGHVS and CDR2 is FQNEAQ. V was pared by 5 bases and J by 1 base, with 8 bases of the junction left unmatched. DNA for the CDR3: TGTGCCAGCAGCCAACCAGGGGGCTTGGGCACAGATACGCAGTATTTT. It yields the protein CASSQPGGLGTDTQYF.

This sequence joins TRBV4-1 and TRBJ2-5; TRBD2 might be the D (6 bases). The CDR3 loop spans 15 amino acids. Germline CDR1 is MGHRA and CDR2 is YSYEKL. V was trimmed by 0 bases and J by 2 bases, leaving 10 bases between them. Here the CDR3 reads CASSQDGTFQETQYF. The CDR3 bases are TGCGCCAGCAGCCAAGATGGGACTTTTCAAGAGACCCAGTACTTC.

In this sample, this clonotype turned up a few times. This chain links TRBV27 with TRBJ2-7; tentatively, D is TRBD1 (6 bases). Germline V gene lookup returns CDR1 MNHEY and CDR2 SMNVEV (reference sequence). V was pared by 6 bases and J by 4 bases, with 13 bases between. There are 13 residues in the CDR3. The CDR3 sequence: CASSRDIEYEQYF. The CDR3 nucleotides are TGTGCCAGCAGCCGGGACATTGAGTACGAGCAGTACTTC.

This sequence joins TRBV7-9 and TRBJ2-3; D remains ambiguous. The CDR3 totals 15 residues. CDR1 and CDR2 from the germline V gene are SEHNR and FQNEAQ (reference sequence). Trimming took off 2 bases at V and 3 bases at J, with 12 bases between the two ends. The CDR3 nucleotides read TGTGCCAGCAGCTTATCAGTAGCCCCGACAGATACGCAGTATTTT. Encoded protein: CASSLSVAPTDTQYF.

This clonotype was counted ten times or more. The J gene is TRBJ1-1, the V gene TRBV25-1; a weak D match, TRBD1 (6 bases). The CDR3 is made up of 12 amino acids. CDR1 MGHDK and CDR2 SYGVNS come from the germline V gene. Trimming stripped 8 bases from V and 11 bases from J, with 18 bases between. CDR3 DNA: TGTGCCAGCGGAGGGACATCTTCGGGGGCTTTCTTT. Translating gives CASGGTSSGAFF.

This chain links TRBV12-3 or TRBV12-4 with TRBJ1-2; 8 nucleotides line up with TRBD1. The length of the CDR3 is 14 residues. V lost 3 bases to trimming and J lost 3 bases; unmatched junction nucleotides: 3. The CDR3 DNA follows: TGTGCCAGCAGTTTTAACAGGGGGGACTATGGCTACACCTTC. The encoded protein is CASSFNRGDYGYTF.

There are a few counts of this clonotype. The V and J genes are TRBV12-5 and TRBJ2-5, with 9 bases lining up with TRBD2. The CDR3 has 14 amino acids. Germline assignment: CDR1 LGHNT and CDR2 FRNRAP. V was clipped by 3 bases and J by 5 bases; unmatched bases: 4. DNA of the CDR3: TGTGCTAGTGGTTTCGGCCTAGCGGGGGAGACCCAGTACTTC. This sequence encodes CASGFGLAGETQYF.

V gene TRBV7-2 combines with J gene TRBJ2-5, with 9 nucleotides matching TRBD2. Germline loops: CDR1 SGHTA, CDR2 FQGNSA. The CDR3 totals 14 residues. J gave up 5 bases and V 7 bases, and 8 bases lay outside the gene matches. The CDR3 coding sequence is TGTGCCAGCACGGCGGGGGGGCAATCTGAGACCCAGTACTTC. Its translation is CASTAGGQSETQYF. The entire variable domain, with the rest obtained from reference TRBV7-2 and TRBJ2-5, is as follows: GAGVSQSPSNKVTEKGKDVELRCDPISGHTALYWYRQSLGQGLEFLIYFQGNSAPDKSGLPSDRFSAERTGGSVSTLTIQRTQQEDSAVYLCASTAGGQSETQYFGPGTRLLVL.

The V gene is TRBV6-5, the J gene TRBJ2-2; weak D call: TRBD1 (6 bases). The germline V gene encodes CDR1 MNHEY and CDR2 SVGAGI. V dropped 5 bases and J dropped 6 bases, with 10 bases sitting between them. This CDR3 comprises 13 residues. In DNA form, the CDR3 reads TGTGCCAGCAGTACAGGGTTCGCCGGGGAGCTGTTTTTT. Protein product: CASSTGFAGELFF.

This clonotype was picked up a small number of times. The rearrangement joins TRBV29-1 to TRBJ2-2, with D unclear. Germline-derived CDR1 and CDR2 are SQVTM and ANQGSEA. This CDR3 region has 11 residues. V lost 6 bases and J lost 6, with 8 bases in between. The CDR3 spells CSVGEAGELFF. The CDR3 region has the DNA TGCAGCGTGGGCGAGGCCGGGGAGCTGTTTTTT.

The chain recombines TRBV5-1 with TRBJ2-1; weak D call: TRBD2 (6 bases). The germline CDR1 and CDR2 sequences are SGHRS and YFSETQ. V dropped 4 bases and J dropped 8 bases, with 19 bases sitting between them. The CDR3 length is 15 residues. CDR3: CASSPGGAGNHEQFF. The CDR3 DNA reads TGCGCCAGCAGCCCAGGAGGGGCAGGGAACCATGAGCAGTTCTTC.

This sequence joins TRBV29-1 and TRBJ1-1, with D possibly being TRBD1 (5 bases). Germline lookup yields CDR1 SQVTM and CDR2 ANQGSEA. This CDR3 region has 11 residues. V was cut by 6 bases and J by 6 bases, with 11 bases left in between. The DNA of the CDR3 is TGCAGCGTAGGGACGGGACCTGAAGCTTTCTTT. Its protein is CSVGTGPEAFF. The full variable domain, with the rest looked up from reference TRBV29-1 and TRBJ1-1, is SAVISQKPSRDICQRGTSLTIQCQVDSQVTMMFWYRQQPGQSLTLIATANQGSEATYESGFVIDKFPISRPNLTFSTLTVSNMSPEDSSIYLCSVGTGPEAFFGQGTRLTVV.

This clonotype came up a few times. The chain has TRBV5-6 and TRBJ1-2; D is undetermined. The CDR3 consists of 12 residues. Trimming removed 1 base from V and 7 bases from J, with 8 bases in between. Germline V lookup: CDR1 SGHDT, CDR2 YYEEEE. The CDR3, as DNA: TGTGCCAGCAGCTTGTATCCTGGTGGCTACACCTTC. It translates to CASSLYPGGYTF.

The sample holds many counts of this clonotype. The chain recombines TRBV12-3 or TRBV12-4 with TRBJ1-5, with TRBD1 as a possible D gene (6 bases). Trimming removed 1 base at V and 6 bases at J, with 10 bases between. This CDR3 comprises 14 residues. This CDR3 reads CASSLGRGGQPQHF. The CDR3 DNA sequence: TGTGCCAGCAGTTTAGGCAGGGGTGGTCAGCCCCAGCATTTT.

The V call is TRBV12-3 or TRBV12-4, the J call TRBJ2-3; 7 bases are a match to TRBD2. The CDR3 length is 15 residues. Unmatched junction bases numbered 5, after V lost 5 bases and J lost 0 bases. Here the CDR3 DNA reads TGTGCCAGCAGTCCCCGAGCGGGGAGCACAGATACGCAGTATTTT. Protein product: CASSPRAGSTDTQYF.

The chain combines TRBV12-3 or TRBV12-4 with TRBJ1-1, with D perhaps matching TRBD1 (5 bases). V lost 8 bases and J lost 8, with 18 bases in between. The CDR3 runs to 13 residues. In nucleotides, the CDR3 is TGTGCCAGCGCAATATTCCTCGGGGGAGAAGCTTTCTTT. It specifies CASAIFLGGEAFF.